Listed here are 25 T cell receptor beta chains from one sample, sequenced in a study of blood T cell repertoires in COVID-19. The data were produced by immunoSEQ multiplex PCR, yet TCRdb's version contains in-frame clones alone and is incomplete. Of over 250,000 clones in the sample, about nine tenths were seen once. The sequenced sample consisted of peripheral blood. All receptors derive from a man in his forties who had recovered from COVID-19.

This clone was recorded a few times. The chain joins TRBV4-1 to TRBJ2-1, with a possible D match to TRBD2 (6 bases). Germline V gene data show CDR1 as MGHRA and CDR2 as YSYEKL. The CDR3 runs 17 residues. The V end was cut by 0 bases, the J end by 0 bases, with 12 bases between. The CDR3 here is CASSQEKDGSSYNEQFF. DNA of the CDR3: TGCGCCAGCAGCCAAGAGAAAGACGGGAGCTCCTACAATGAGCAGTTCTTC.

CDR3 sequence (DNA): TGTGCCAGTCGAAGGGGAGGCTACGAGCAGTACTTC. Its protein product is CASRRGGYEQYF. This sequence joins TRBV12-3 or TRBV12-4 and TRBJ2-7; maybe TRBD2 (6 bases). The CDR3 spans 12 residues. Trimming pared 9 bases from V and 3 bases from J, leaving 12 bases between.

V gene TRBV6-2 or TRBV6-3 combines with J gene TRBJ2-5; 13 bases are shared with TRBD2. The CDR3 runs 15 residues. CDR1 and CDR2 from the germline V gene are MNHEY and SVGEGT. Trimming cost V 4 bases and J 7 bases; bases outside gene matches: 6. The CDR3 nucleotides read TGTGCCAGCAGTTGGACTAGCGGGGGCCTCGGGACCCAGTACTTC. The encoded protein is CASSWTSGGLGTQYF.

V and J are TRBV12-5 and TRBJ2-3; 15 bases line up with TRBD2. Germline-derived CDR1 and CDR2 are LGHNT and FRNRAP. The CDR3 is made up of 16 amino acids. The trim removed 1 base at V and 6 bases at J, leaving 2 bases unmatched. CDR3 DNA: TGTGCTAGTGGTTTGGGGACTAGCGGGGGGGTGGATACGCAGTATTTT. It translates to CASGLGTSGGVDTQYF.

This clone has just one count. This chain joins TRBV6-6 and TRBJ1-4; the D is unclear. Germline V gives CDR1 MNHNY, CDR2 SVGAGI (reference sequence). This CDR3 spans 15 amino acids. The V gene lost 3 bases and the J gene lost 5 bases, with 13 bases spanning the gap. The CDR3: CASSYSPPQNEKLFF. The CDR3 nucleotides read TGTGCCAGCAGTTATTCCCCCCCGCAGAATGAAAAACTGTTTTTT.

The chain recombines TRBV10-3 with TRBJ1-1, with TRBD1 matching over 9 bases. The length of the CDR3 is 15 residues. The V gene's germline CDR1 is ENHRY and CDR2 SYGVKD. The trim removed 10 bases at V and 1 base at J, leaving 10 bases unmatched. For the CDR3, the DNA is TGTGCCACCCACCGGACAGGGGAGGGGAACACTGAAGCTTTCTTT. Its translation is CATHRTGEGNTEAFF.

In its sample, this clone was seen a few times. CDR3 DNA sequence: TGTGCCAGCAGTTCGGACAGGGGGGGAGTCGGCTACACCTTC. As protein: CASSSDRGGVGYTF. The genes are TRBV25-1 and TRBJ1-2; 10 positions agree with TRBD1. The trim removed 5 bases at V and 8 bases at J, leaving 8 bases unmatched. The CDR3 sequence is 14 residues long. Germline V gene data show CDR1 as MGHDK and CDR2 as SYGVNS.

This clone has only a few counts. The V gene is TRBV2, the J gene TRBJ1-6; 8 bases are a match to TRBD1. J gave up 9 bases and V 7 bases, and 8 bases lay outside the gene matches. From germline, CDR1 is SNHLY and CDR2 FYNNEI. This CDR3 is 14 amino acids long. CDR3 amino acids: CASMGQAVISPLHF. For the CDR3, the DNA is TGTGCCAGCATGGGACAGGCCGTGATTTCACCCCTCCACTTT. The variable domain in full, with the rest retrieved from reference TRBV2 and TRBJ1-6, is EPEVTQTPSHQVTQMGQEVILRCVPISNHLYFYWYRQILGQKVEFLVSFYNNEISEKSEIFDDQFSVERPDGSNFTLKIRSTKLEDSAMYFCASMGQAVISPLHFGNGTRLTVT.

This clone was counted between two and nine times. This chain connects TRBV27 to TRBJ1-5, with D maybe TRBD1 (5 bases). V lost 6 bases to trimming and J lost 5 bases, with 17 bases between them. CDR1 is MNHEY, CDR2 SMNVEV, per germline (reference sequence). The CDR3 has 15 residues. The CDR3 loop reads CASRPHPGSHQPQHF. The CDR3 bases are TGTGCCAGCAGGCCCCATCCAGGGTCTCATCAGCCCCAGCATTTT.

The chain joins TRBV7-2 to TRBJ2-6; 9 bases line up with TRBD1. V trimming: 4 bases; J trimming: 12 bases; junction bases outside the gene matches: 7. This CDR3 contains 14 residues. The germline V gene has CDR1 SGHTA and CDR2 FQGNSA. CDR3 in amino acids: CASSSRDREGVLTF. Here the CDR3 DNA reads TGTGCCAGCAGCTCCCGGGACAGGGAAGGCGTCCTGACTTTC. Variable domain in full (rest from reference TRBV7-2 and TRBJ2-6): GAGVSQSPSNKVTEKGKDVELRCDPISGHTALYWYRQSLGQGLEFLIYFQGNSAPDKSGLPSDRFSAERTGGSVSTLTIQRTQQEDSAVYLCASSSRDREGVLTFGAGSRLTVL.

The rearrangement links TRBV5-5 to TRBJ1-4; maybe TRBD1 (6 bases). The germline V gene has CDR1 SGHKS and CDR2 YYEKEE (reference sequence). V was trimmed by 4 bases and J by 5 bases, leaving 18 bases between them. This CDR3 is 16 amino acids long. The CDR3 loop is CASSVVPQGLNEKLFF. CDR3 in DNA: TGTGCCAGCAGCGTAGTACCCCAGGGGCTCAATGAAAAACTGTTTTTT.

The CDR3 DNA sequence: TGTGCCAGCAGGACAGGGTCACACACTGAAGCTTTCTTT. The encoded protein is CASRTGSHTEAFF. The chain combines TRBV6-5 with TRBJ1-1; 7 bases align to TRBD1. Unmatched junction bases numbered 4, after V lost 6 bases and J lost 3 bases. Germline assignment: CDR1 MNHEY and CDR2 SVGAGI. The CDR3 has 13 amino acids.

The V gene is TRBV30, the J gene TRBJ2-2, with D possibly matching TRBD1 (5 bases). Deletions cut 0 bases from V and 3 bases from J, with 11 bases between. The CDR3 sequence is 15 residues long. Per the germline V gene, CDR1 is GTSNPN and CDR2 is SVGIG (reference sequence). This CDR3 is CAWSVQGAYTGELFF. Here the CDR3 DNA reads TGTGCCTGGAGTGTACAAGGGGCGTACACCGGGGAGCTGTTTTTT.

The genes are TRBV5-1 and TRBJ2-3; 7 nucleotides align to TRBD1. Germline values: CDR1 SGHRS, CDR2 YFSETQ. The CDR3 contains 15 residues. The trim removed 4 bases at V and 1 base at J, leaving 6 bases unmatched. CDR3: CASSRGQGGTDTQYF. The CDR3 DNA sequence: TGCGCCAGCAGCCGCGGGCAGGGGGGCACAGATACGCAGTATTTT.

The chain links TRBV6-5 to TRBJ1-2; D may be TRBD1 (5 bases). The germline V and J ends were trimmed by 2 bases and 0 bases, with 10 bases remaining between them. The CDR3 loop spans 15 amino acids. Per the germline V gene, CDR1 is MNHEY and CDR2 is SVGAGI. The CDR3 is CASSYTGGTNYGYTF. The CDR3 DNA reads as TGTGCCAGCAGTTACACGGGGGGTACTAACTATGGCTACACCTTC.

This clone turned up a few times. V usage is TRBV21-1 and J usage is TRBJ1-1; whether TRBD1, the table's D call, matches the DNA was not checked. TRBV21-1 is a pseudogene. This CDR3 comprises 13 residues. Here the CDR3 DNA reads TGTGCCAGCCCCGGGACAGGGGACCCTGAAGCTTTCTTT. Translating gives CASPGTGDPEAFF.

The J gene is TRBJ2-1, the V gene TRBV29-1; TRBD1 aligns across 7 bases. The V gene's germline CDR1 is SQVTM and CDR2 ANQGSEA. CDR3 length: 14 residues. V dropped 3 bases and J dropped 9; count of bases not matched to a gene: 11. CDR3 bases: TGCAGCGTTGACTGCCGGGACAGTTCCGCTGAGCAGTTCTTC. Its protein is CSVDCRDSSAEQFF.

V and J are TRBV30 and TRBJ2-7, with D possibly TRBD1 on 5 matching bases. Trimming left V 1 base short and J 6 bases short, with 16 bases between. The CDR3 is made up of 14 amino acids. Germline values: CDR1 GTSNPN, CDR2 SVGIG (reference sequence). CDR3 nucleotides: TGTGCCTGGAGTGCCTTAGCAGGGTCGGGCGAGCAGTACTTC. Translation: CAWSALAGSGEQYF. Full variable domain (rest looked up from reference TRBV30 and TRBJ2-7): SQTIHQWPATLVQPVGSPLSLECTVEGTSNPNLYWYRQAAGRGLQLLFYSVGIGQISSEVPQNLSASRPQDRQFILSSKKLLLSDSGFYLCAWSALAGSGEQYFGPGTRLTVT.

CDR3 loop: CASSLGATGGNSPLHF. In DNA, the CDR3 is TGTGCCAGCAGCTTAGGAGCGACAGGGGGGAATTCACCCCTCCACTTT. The chain employs TRBV7-9 and TRBJ1-6, with TRBD1 matching over 9 bases. This CDR3 contains 16 residues. Germline V gives CDR1 SEHNR, CDR2 FQNEAQ (reference sequence). The ends lost 1 base at V and 7 bases at J; junction bases unmatched: 5.

The chain links TRBV5-1 to TRBJ2-6; 9 bases are a match to TRBD2. The length of the CDR3 is 18 residues. Germline V gene data show CDR1 as SGHRS and CDR2 as YFSETQ. V trimming: 5 bases; J trimming: 1 base; junction bases outside the gene matches: 10. CDR3 nucleotide sequence: TGCGCCAGCAGACCCGGACTAGCGACAACATCTGGGGCCAACGTCCTGACTTTC. Its translation: CASRPGLATTSGANVLTF.

This clone has a single count. Here the CDR3 DNA reads TGTGCCAGCAGTTGGGACAGGGGGACCTACGAGCAGTACTTC. Its protein is CASSWDRGTYEQYF. The chain carries TRBV6-2 or TRBV6-3 and TRBJ2-7, with TRBD1 matching 11 bases. The CDR3 sequence is 14 residues long. CDR1 is MNHEY, CDR2 SVGEGT, per germline. Trimming removed 4 bases from V and 2 bases from J; junction bases left unmatched: 1.

This chain joins TRBV25-1 and TRBJ1-6, with D perhaps matching TRBD1 (5 bases). The germline gives CDR1 MGHDK, CDR2 SYGVNS. V was trimmed by 1 base and J by 9 bases, leaving 7 bases between them. This CDR3 spans 13 amino acids. The CDR3 region has the DNA TGTGCCAGCAGTGAATGGGGGGGTTCACCCCTCCACTTT. Translation gives CASSEWGGSPLHF.

The rearrangement joins TRBV6-5 to TRBJ2-2; TRBD1 matches 8 bases. Germline lookup yields CDR1 MNHEY and CDR2 SVGAGI. The J segment lost 8 bases and the V segment lost 5 bases, leaving 7 bases of the junction unmatched. The CDR3 extends over 14 amino acids. This CDR3 is CASSNGQGLGELFF. The CDR3 DNA reads TGTGCCAGCAGTAACGGACAGGGACTTGGGGAGCTGTTTTTT.

The V call is TRBV24-1, the J call TRBJ1-2, with unresolved D. Germline V gives CDR1 KGHDR, CDR2 SFDVKD. V was shortened by 4 bases and J by 3 bases, with 17 bases between the two germline ends. The length of the CDR3 is 16 residues. The DNA for the CDR3 is TGTGCCACCAGTGACCCCTTTACCGGGATTCACTATGGCTACACCTTC. The encoded protein is CATSDPFTGIHYGYTF.

The rearrangement uses TRBV4-3 and TRBJ2-7; D unresolved. The CDR3 length is 13 residues. The V gene lost 6 bases and the J gene lost 3 bases, with 12 bases spanning the gap. Looked up from germline, CDR1 is LGHNA and CDR2 is YSLEER. The CDR3 nucleotides are TGCGCCAGCAGTTTGGCCCTCCTCTACGAGCAGTACTTC. It yields the protein CASSLALLYEQYF.